This TCR beta chain was identified during a study of blood T cell repertoires in COVID-19. In the study overall: COVID-19 samples from acute and convalescent phases originated in the United States, Italy and Spain. T cells, B-cell-depleted T cells, or PBMCs provided the cDNA or gDNA that served as material.

This clone appeared once. This CDR3 spans 14 amino acids. Germline loops: CDR1 MNHEY, CDR2 SVGAGI. Trimming took off 2 bases at V and 3 bases at J, with 8 bases between the two ends. Only in-frame clones appear in the TCRdb table, and some are missing; sequencing was by immunoSEQ multiplex PCR. This table holds about 190,000 clones, 75% to 85% found once. The sequencing sample was made of peripheral blood. This receptor was obtained from a man in his fifties or sixties with acute or convalescent COVID-19. The V gene is TRBV6-5, the J gene TRBJ1-3; D may be TRBD1 (6 bases). The CDR3 region is CASSYRGNGNTIYF. The DNA for the CDR3 is TGTGCCAGCAGTTACAGGGGGAATGGAAACACCATATATTTT.